A selection of T cell receptor beta chains follows, all from one sample in a study of PD-1 blockade in classical Hodgkin lymphoma. Sequencing used immunoSEQ multiplex PCR; TCRdb keeps in-frame clones, though not all of them. This table has about 98,000 clones, around nine tenths appearing once. Source: peripheral blood mononuclear cells (PBMCs), taken at baseline. All receptors come from a human donor with classical Hodgkin lymphoma. Both conserved end residues are part of each CDR3. Fields, in order: D gene, V gene, J gene, clone size, CDR3 protein, CDR3 DNA. D genes are given only for firm matches. Clone size is not always given. Where it is, it says once, few, many or a class for expanded clones.

>NA|TRBV27|TRBJ2-7|NA
CASSSSSGGAFYEQYF
TGTGCCAGCAGTTCCTCATCAGGAGGCGCTTTCTACGAGCAGTACTTC
>NA|TRBV6-1|TRBJ1-2|NA
CASHPTGLYGYTF
TGTGCCAGTCACCCTACAGGTCTCTATGGCTACACCTTC
>NA|TRBV7-9|TRBJ1-1|NA
CASSLRVGTEAFF
TGTGCCAGCAGCCTCAGGGTTGGCACTGAAGCTTTCTTT
>NA|TRBV28|TRBJ2-7|NA
CASSLEKYEQYF
TGTGCCAGCAGTTTAGAGAAATACGAGCAGTACTTC
>TRBD2|TRBV11-2|TRBJ2-7|NA
CASSHVGLAGGTRGEQYF
TGTGCCAGCAGCCACGTGGGACTAGCGGGAGGCACAAGAGGCGAGCAGTACTTC
>NA|TRBV2|TRBJ2-5|NA
CASRAARLYQETQYF
TGTGCCAGCAGAGCTGCCAGGCTGTACCAAGAGACCCAGTACTTC
>NA|TRBV10-1|TRBJ2-5|NA
CASSDSGEGEETQYF
TGCGCCAGCAGTGACTCGGGAGAGGGGGAAGAGACCCAGTACTTC
>NA|TRBV27|TRBJ2-3|NA
CASRGNWHTDTQYF
TGTGCCAGCCGGGGTAACTGGCACACAGATACGCAGTATTTT
>NA|TRBV7-9|TRBJ2-7|NA
CASSLGPTWRGLIYEQYF
TGTGCCAGCAGCTTAGGCCCAACGTGGAGAGGGTTAATCTACGAGCAGTACTTC
>NA|TRBV10-3|TRBJ2-2|NA
CAIGIGQPPNTGELFF
TGTGCCATCGGAATAGGACAGCCCCCTAACACCGGGGAGCTGTTTTTT
>NA|TRBV6-6|TRBJ2-5|NA
CASSYGVRAMRETQYF
TGTGCCAGCAGTTATGGCGTGCGGGCAATGAGAGAGACCCAGTACTTC
>NA|TRBV4-2|TRBJ2-1|NA
CASSQALARFQQFF
TGTGCCAGCAGCCAAGCCCTTGCTCGGTTCCAGCAGTTCTTC
>NA|TRBV18|TRBJ1-2|NA
CASSPLGQGKINYGYTF
TGTGCCAGCTCACCACTCGGCCAGGGAAAGATAAACTATGGCTACACCTTC
>NA|TRBV6-6|TRBJ1-5|NA
CASTDKGSNQPQHF
TGTGCCAGCACAGATAAGGGGAGCAATCAGCCCCAGCATTTT
>TRBD1|TRBV12-5|TRBJ1-1|NA
CASGLVRQGGMNTEAFF
TGTGCTAGTGGTTTGGTTCGACAGGGGGGAATGAACACTGAAGCTTTCTTT
>TRBD1|TRBV19|TRBJ2-7|few
CASSRTGGSYEQYF
TGTGCCAGTAGTAGGACAGGAGGCTCCTACGAGCAGTACTTC
>TRBD1|TRBV5-1|TRBJ1-1|NA
CASSPAGTGNTEAFF
TGCGCCAGCAGCCCGGCCGGGACAGGGAACACTGAAGCTTTCTTT
>TRBD2|TRBV28|TRBJ2-7|NA
CGIGLLAGVEEQYF
TGTGGGATCGGGCTACTAGCGGGAGTGGAAGAGCAGTACTTC
>TRBD2|TRBV9|TRBJ2-1|NA
CASSGGLAEQFF
TGTGCCAGCAGCGGGGGACTAGCCGAGCAGTTCTTC
>TRBD1|TRBV7-9|TRBJ1-2|NA
CASSPDRGRAYGYTF
TGTGCCAGCAGCCCGGACAGGGGGCGGGCCTATGGCTACACCTTC
>NA|TRBV27|TRBJ2-7|NA
CASSVVNQDEQYF
TGTGCCAGCAGTGTAGTAAATCAGGACGAGCAGTACTTC
>TRBD2|TRBV5-1|TRBJ2-3|NA
CASSFSGSTDTQYF
TGCGCCAGCAGCTTTAGCGGGAGCACAGATACGCAGTATTTT
>TRBD2|TRBV28|TRBJ2-7|NA
CASSPIGTSGSRYEQYF
TGTGCCAGCAGTCCGATCGGGACTAGCGGGAGTAGGTACGAGCAGTACTTC
>TRBD2|TRBV5-1|TRBJ2-5|NA
CASSLELARTSGTKTQYF
TGCGCCAGCAGCTTGGAACTCGCTCGGACTAGCGGGACGAAGACCCAGTACTTC
>TRBD1|TRBV6-5|TRBJ1-4|NA
CASRGTGLWDEKLFF
TGTGCCAGCAGAGGGACAGGGTTGTGGGATGAAAAACTGTTTTTT
>NA|TRBV9|TRBJ2-3|once
CASSVPPEGSFITDTQYF
TGTGCCAGCAGCGTCCCCCCCGAAGGTAGTTTTATCACAGATACGCAGTATTTT
>TRBD1|TRBV29-1|TRBJ1-1|NA
CRIRQGARTEAFF
TGCAGGATCAGACAGGGGGCTCGGACTGAAGCTTTCTTT
>NA|TRBV7-8|TRBJ2-7|NA
CASSNGQSYEQYF
TGTGCCAGCAGCAACGGACAGTCCTACGAGCAGTACTTC
>NA|TRBV20-1|TRBJ1-4|NA
CSARDAGKRFF
TGCAGTGCTAGAGATGCAGGAAAAAGGTTTTTT
>NA|TRBV2|TRBJ1-3|once
CASPAGAGNTIYF
TGTGCCAGCCCTGCGGGGGCTGGAAACACCATATATTTT
>NA|TRBV30|TRBJ1-2|NA
CAWSALFIRNQGANYGYTF
TGTGCCTGGAGTGCCCTCTTTATTCGAAATCAGGGAGCTAACTATGGCTACACCTTC
>TRBD1|TRBV18|TRBJ1-1|NA
CASSRLDRGNTEAFF
TGTGCCAGCTCTCGCCTCGACAGGGGGAACACTGAAGCTTTCTTT
>TRBD1|TRBV5-4|TRBJ2-7|NA
CASSSGQGSPYEQYF
TGTGCCAGCAGCTCCGGACAGGGGTCCCCCTACGAGCAGTACTTC
>NA|TRBV10-3|TRBJ1-2|NA
CAISESREGRGSGYTF
TGTGCCATCAGTGAGTCAAGGGAAGGGCGAGGGAGTGGCTACACCTTC
>NA|TRBV5-4|TRBJ2-1|NA
CASSSGRMVSSYNEQFF
TGTGCCAGCAGCTCAGGACGGATGGTCAGCTCCTACAATGAGCAGTTCTTC
>TRBD1|TRBV19|TRBJ1-2|once
CASSSQTGAYGYTF
TGTGCCAGTAGTAGCCAGACAGGGGCCTATGGCTACACCTTC
>NA|TRBV7-8|TRBJ2-7|NA
CASSFRGSYEQYF
TGTGCCAGCAGCTTCCGAGGGTCCTACGAGCAGTACTTC
>TRBD2|TRBV28|TRBJ2-5|NA
CASSNHGGGKETQYF
TGTGCCAGCAGTAACCACGGGGGGGGTAAAGAGACCCAGTACTTC
>NA|TRBV9|TRBJ2-1|NA
CASSVEASYNEQFF
TGTGCCAGCAGCGTAGAGGCTTCCTACAATGAGCAGTTCTTC
>NA|TRBV27|TRBJ2-7|NA
CASSFRASYEQYF
TGTGCCAGCAGTTTCCGGGCCTCCTACGAGCAGTACTTC
>NA|TRBV2|TRBJ2-3|NA
CASTRGPLEADTQYF
TGTGCCAGCACAAGAGGTCCGTTGGAAGCAGATACGCAGTATTTT
>NA|TRBV19|TRBJ2-3|NA
CASSMLSPKADTQYF
TGTGCCAGTAGTATGTTGTCACCGAAGGCAGATACGCAGTATTTT
>NA|TRBV21-1|TRBJ2-7|NA
CASSEGPGRDNEQYF
TGTGCCAGCAGCGAAGGTCCGGGGCGGGATAACGAGCAGTACTTC
>NA|TRBV28|TRBJ1-5|NA
CASSLPWVGSQPQHF
TGTGCCAGCAGTTTACCTTGGGTTGGTAGTCAGCCCCAGCATTTT
>NA|TRBV28|TRBJ1-2|NA
CASSLSYGYTF
TGTGCCAGCAGTCTCTCGTATGGCTACACCTTC